This T cell receptor beta chain was observed in a study of cytomegalovirus exposure and HLA in healthy donors. Deletions cut 0 bases from V and 9 bases from J, with 12 bases between. CDR3 size: 13 residues. CDR1 and CDR2 (germline): LGHNA, YNFKEQ. Vbeta (60) and Jbeta (13) primers were used in the PCR. Measured with immunoSEQ multiplex PCR; TCRdb has only the in-frame clones, and not every one. The sample lists roughly 45,000 clones; over 55% were seen once. The receptor comes from a human donor in good health. The chain carries TRBV4-2 and TRBJ2-7, with D unresolved. Sequenced sample: PBMCs. For the CDR3, the DNA is TGTGCCAGCAGCCAAGATGAGGATAGCCGGCAGTACTTC. This gives the protein CASSQDEDSRQYF.